These T cell receptor beta chains were read from a single sample in a study of blood T cell repertoires in COVID-19. The method was immunoSEQ multiplex PCR; TCRdb's version includes in-frame clones alone and lacks a portion of them. The sample has about 71,000 clones; roughly 85% are singletons. The source material was peripheral blood. The receptor source for this set is a man aged 25-40 years with acute or convalescent COVID-19. Each CDR3 is given with its conserved first and last residue. A D gene is named only where the DNA matches it firmly. Expanded clones are given a class, and other clones once, few, many or no size at all.

11,TRBJ2-7,-,-,TRBV29-1,CSVERGSEQYF,TGCAGCGTTGAAAGGGGGAGCGAGCAGTACTTC
16,TRBJ1-5,-,-,TRBV6-6,CASSLLGPLSNQPQHF,TGTGCCAGCAGTTTATTGGGGCCTCTTAGCAATCAGCCCCAGCATTTT
14,TRBJ1-2,-,-,TRBV6-6,CASNGLTANYGYTF,TGTGCCAGCAACGGCTTGACAGCCAACTATGGCTACACCTTC
16,TRBJ1-6,few,TRBD1,TRBV19,CASSPGTGVNSSPLHF,TGTGCCAGTAGTCCGGGGACAGGGGTGAATAGTTCACCCCTCCACTTT
16,TRBJ2-6,-,TRBD2,TRBV7-6,CASSLAGGSGANVLTF,TGTGCCAGCAGCTTAGCGGGAGGGTCCGGGGCCAACGTCCTGACTTTC
13,TRBJ1-2,-,-,TRBV4-3,CASSQEGGFGYTF,TGCGCCAGCAGCCAAGAGGGAGGATTTGGCTACACCTTC
16,TRBJ1-2,-,-,TRBV7-9,CASSPSGGSSNYGYTF,TGTGCCAGCAGCCCTTCGGGGGGTTCTTCTAACTATGGCTACACCTTC
12,TRBJ1-2,-,-,TRBV25-1,CASSRANYGYTF,TGTGCCAGTAGCCGTGCTAACTATGGCTACACCTTC
14,TRBJ1-2,-,TRBD1,TRBV6-6,CASSYSKGAAYYTF,TGTGCCAGCAGTTACTCGAAGGGGGCGGCTTACTACACCTTC
14,TRBJ2-7,-,TRBD1,TRBV2,CASSANGQGSEQYF,TGTGCCAGCAGCGCCAACGGACAGGGTTCCGAGCAGTACTTC
15,TRBJ2-6,-,-,TRBV27,CASRLSGSGANVLTF,TGTGCCAGCAGGTTGTCAGGGTCTGGGGCCAACGTCCTGACTTTC
12,TRBJ1-2,-,-,TRBV7-9,CASSLNRNGYTF,TGTGCCAGCAGCCTAAACAGGAACGGCTACACCTTC
16,TRBJ2-3,-,TRBD2,TRBV24-1,CATSDGTSGRGDTQYF,TGTGCCACCAGTGATGGGACTAGCGGGAGGGGAGATACGCAGTATTTT
14,TRBJ1-2,-,TRBD1,TRBV6-5,CATLPPGQNYGYTF,TGTGCCACTCTTCCGCCGGGACAGAACTATGGCTACACCTTC
13,TRBJ1-2,-,TRBD1,TRBV25-1,CASSQGANYGYTF,TGTGCCAGCAGTCAGGGGGCCAACTATGGCTACACCTTC
15,TRBJ1-1,-,-,TRBV10-1,CASRPQGFANTEAFF,TGCGCCAGCAGACCACAGGGTTTCGCGAACACTGAAGCTTTCTTT
17,TRBJ2-5,-,TRBD2,TRBV28,CASSPRWASGGLETQYF,TGTGCCAGCAGTCCCAGGTGGGCTAGCGGGGGATTGGAGACCCAGTACTTC
16,TRBJ1-2,-,TRBD1,TRBV19,CASRDRGTGASGGYTF,TGTGCCAGTAGAGACCGGGGGACAGGCGCGTCCGGAGGCTACACCTTC
16,TRBJ1-5,-,TRBD1,TRBV5-1,CASSDGQGGFGQPQHF,TGCGCCAGCAGCGATGGACAGGGAGGATTCGGGCAGCCCCAGCATTTT
14,TRBJ1-1,few,TRBD1,TRBV3-1/TRBV3-2,CASSLQGADTEAFF,TGTGCCAGCAGCCTACAGGGGGCGGACACTGAAGCTTTCTTT
15,TRBJ2-3,-,-,TRBV6-2/TRBV6-3,CASSYRGTLTDTQYF,TGTGCCAGCAGTTACCGCGGGACCCTGACAGATACGCAGTATTTT
14,TRBJ2-4,-,TRBD1,TRBV5-1,CASSSGQGQTIQYF,TGCGCCAGCAGCTCGGGACAGGGTCAGACCATTCAGTACTTC
14,TRBJ2-1,-,-,TRBV7-8,CASSLNVRYGEQFF,TGTGCCAGCAGCTTAAATGTGAGGTACGGTGAGCAGTTCTTC
14,TRBJ2-5,-,TRBD1,TRBV7-8,CASTLQGAGETQYF,TGTGCCAGCACGCTACAGGGGGCGGGAGAGACCCAGTACTTC
13,TRBJ2-3,-,-,TRBV11-2,CASSRGNTDTQYF,TGTGCCAGCAGCCGGGGAAATACAGATACGCAGTATTTT
13,TRBJ2-7,many,-,TRBV19,CASSLGQVYEQYF,TGTGCCAGTAGCCTGGGACAAGTCTACGAGCAGTACTTC
16,TRBJ1-1,-,-,TRBV10-3,CAIRPVAPQKDTEAFF,TGTGCCATCAGACCCGTAGCCCCTCAGAAGGACACTGAAGCTTTCTTT
13,TRBJ1-1,-,-,TRBV5-4,CASSLPGSTEAFF,TGTGCCAGCAGCTTGCCGGGGAGCACTGAAGCTTTCTTT